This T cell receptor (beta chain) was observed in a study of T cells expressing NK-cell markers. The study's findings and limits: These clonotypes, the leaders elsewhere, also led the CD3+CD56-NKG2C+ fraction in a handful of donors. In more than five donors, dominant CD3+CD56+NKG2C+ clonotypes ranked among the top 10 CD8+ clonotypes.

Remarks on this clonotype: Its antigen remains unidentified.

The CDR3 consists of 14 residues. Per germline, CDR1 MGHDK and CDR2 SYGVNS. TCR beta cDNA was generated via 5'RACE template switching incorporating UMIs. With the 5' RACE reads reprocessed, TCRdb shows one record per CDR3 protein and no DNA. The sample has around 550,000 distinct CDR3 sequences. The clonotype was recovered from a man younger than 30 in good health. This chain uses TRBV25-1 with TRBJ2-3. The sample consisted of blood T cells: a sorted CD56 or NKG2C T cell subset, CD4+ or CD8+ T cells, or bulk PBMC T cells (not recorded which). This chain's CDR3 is CASSEFAGTDTQYF.